What follows are 5 T cell receptor beta chains derived from one specimen sequenced in a study of shared clonotypes between healthy human individuals. Only in-frame clones appear in the TCRdb table, and some are missing; sequencing was by immunoSEQ multiplex PCR. The data hold roughly 2,300,000 clones, with 80% to 95% observed a single time. Sequencing was done on a sample of naive CD4+ T cells from PBMCs. Stated subset: CD45RA+ positively selected. The origin of the receptors is a man younger than 35 in good health. Some clones in this sample may be carry-over from other donors' samples.

The rearrangement uses TRBV19 and TRBJ1-4; TRBD1 is a possible D gene (5 bases). V shed 1 base and J shed 8 bases, with 11 bases lying between them. The V gene's germline CDR1 is LNHDA and CDR2 SQIVND (reference sequence). The CDR3 is 14 residues long. In nucleotides, the CDR3 is TGTGCCAGTAGTATAGGAGGGGCGAGAGAAAAACTGTTTTTT. It encodes CASSIGGAREKLFF. Variable domain in full (rest from reference TRBV19 and TRBJ1-4): DGGITQSPKYLFRKEGQNVTLSCEQNLNHDAMYWYRQDPGQGLRLIYYSQIVNDFQKGDIAEGYSVSREKKESFPLTVTSAQKNPTAFYLCASSIGGAREKLFFGSGTQLSVL.

This chain uses TRBV25-1 with TRBJ2-1; D may be TRBD2 (5 bases). CDR3 length: 12 amino acids. Germline V gene sequence: CDR1 MGHDK, CDR2 SYGVNS. V dropped 7 bases and J dropped 5 bases, with 9 bases sitting between them. The CDR3 DNA reads TGTGCCAGCACCCTAGCCCACAATGAGCAGTTCTTC. This sequence encodes CASTLAHNEQFF.

The V call is TRBV25-1, the J call TRBJ2-3; TRBD2 matches at 7 bases. This CDR3 is 14 amino acids long. CDR1 and CDR2 (germline): MGHDK, SYGVNS. V shed 6 bases, J shed 2 bases, and the junction held 5 bases outside the gene matches. Here the CDR3 DNA reads TGTGCCAGCAGCCGAGCGGGATTCACAGATACGCAGTATTTT. This sequence encodes CASSRAGFTDTQYF.

About this clone: Mismatch with germline at one junction end may stem from a read error. The chain links TRBV6-5 to TRBJ1-2; no clear D gene. This CDR3 has 12 amino acids. The germline V gene encodes CDR1 MNHEY and CDR2 SVGAGI. CDR3 sequence: CASSYSGYGYAF. The DNA for the CDR3 is TGTGCCAGCAGTTATTCAGGCTATGGCTACGCCTTC.

J is TRBJ1-2 and V is TRBV28, with a possible D match to TRBD1 (5 bases). CDR3 length: 13 residues. Germline V gives CDR1 MDHEN, CDR2 SYDVKM. Trimming stripped 5 bases from V and 5 bases from J, with 12 bases between. In DNA form, the CDR3 reads TGTGCCAGCAGTGCCCAGGGAGGTTATGGCTACACCTTC. Protein: CASSAQGGYGYTF.